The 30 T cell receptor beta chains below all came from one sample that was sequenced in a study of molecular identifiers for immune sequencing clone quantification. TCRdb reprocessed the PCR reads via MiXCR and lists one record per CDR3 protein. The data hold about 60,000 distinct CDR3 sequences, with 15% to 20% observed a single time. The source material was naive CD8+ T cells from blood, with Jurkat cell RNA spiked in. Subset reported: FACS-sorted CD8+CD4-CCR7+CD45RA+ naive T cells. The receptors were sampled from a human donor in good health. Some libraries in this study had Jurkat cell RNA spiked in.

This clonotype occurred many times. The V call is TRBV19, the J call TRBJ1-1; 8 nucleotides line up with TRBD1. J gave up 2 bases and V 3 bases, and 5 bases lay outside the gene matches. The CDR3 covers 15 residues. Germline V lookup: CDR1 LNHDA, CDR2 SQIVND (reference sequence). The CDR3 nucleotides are TGTGCCAGTAGTATTTCAGGGGGCTCCAACACTGAAGCTTTCTTT. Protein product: CASSISGGSNTEAFF.

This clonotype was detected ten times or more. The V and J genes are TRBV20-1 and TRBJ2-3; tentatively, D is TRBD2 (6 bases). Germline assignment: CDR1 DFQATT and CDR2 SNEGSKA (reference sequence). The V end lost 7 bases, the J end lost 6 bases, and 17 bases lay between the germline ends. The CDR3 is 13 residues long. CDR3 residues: CSVWAGLSDTQYF. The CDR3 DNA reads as TGCAGTGTTTGGGCGGGATTGTCGGATACGCAGTATTTT.

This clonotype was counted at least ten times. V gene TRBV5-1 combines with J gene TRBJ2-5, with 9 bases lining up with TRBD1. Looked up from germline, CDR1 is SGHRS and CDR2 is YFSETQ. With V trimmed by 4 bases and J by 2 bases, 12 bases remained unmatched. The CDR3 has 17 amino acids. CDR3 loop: CASSRDRDRVNQETQYF. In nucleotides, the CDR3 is TGCGCCAGCAGCCGCGACCGGGACAGGGTAAATCAAGAGACCCAGTACTTC.

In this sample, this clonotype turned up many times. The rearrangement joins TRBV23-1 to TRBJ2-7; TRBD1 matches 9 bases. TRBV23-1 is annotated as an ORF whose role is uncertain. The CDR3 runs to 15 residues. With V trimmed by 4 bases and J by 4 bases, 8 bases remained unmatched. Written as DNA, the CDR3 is TGCGCCAGCAGTCCCGACCGGGACAGGGATTACGAGCAGTACTTC. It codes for CASSPDRDRDYEQYF.

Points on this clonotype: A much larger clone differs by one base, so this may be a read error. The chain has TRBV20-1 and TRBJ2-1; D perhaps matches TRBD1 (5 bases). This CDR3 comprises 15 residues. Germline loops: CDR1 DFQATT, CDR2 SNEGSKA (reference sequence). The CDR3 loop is CSARDPGISNNEQFF. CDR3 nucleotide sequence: TGCAGTGCTAGAGATCCAGGGATCTCCAACAATGAGCAGTTCTTC.

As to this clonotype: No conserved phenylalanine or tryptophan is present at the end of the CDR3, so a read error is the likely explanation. CDR3 in amino acids: CASRWTGEDETQYL. The DNA of the CDR3 is TGTGCCAGCAGATGGACAGGGGAAGATGAGACCCAGTACCTC. The chain joins TRBV7-9 to TRBJ2-5, with TRBD1 identical over 9 bases. V shed 6 bases and J 5 bases; nucleotides not matched to a gene: 7. The CDR3 totals 14 residues. Germline loops: CDR1 SEHNR, CDR2 FQNEAQ (reference sequence).

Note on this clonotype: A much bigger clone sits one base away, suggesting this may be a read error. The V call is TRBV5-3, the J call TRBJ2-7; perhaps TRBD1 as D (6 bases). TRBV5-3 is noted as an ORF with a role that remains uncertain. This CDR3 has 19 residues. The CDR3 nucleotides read TGTGCCAGCAGCTTGGCATCACGGGACACACCCTACCGCTCCTACGAGCAGTACTTC. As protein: CASSLASRDTPYRSYEQYF.

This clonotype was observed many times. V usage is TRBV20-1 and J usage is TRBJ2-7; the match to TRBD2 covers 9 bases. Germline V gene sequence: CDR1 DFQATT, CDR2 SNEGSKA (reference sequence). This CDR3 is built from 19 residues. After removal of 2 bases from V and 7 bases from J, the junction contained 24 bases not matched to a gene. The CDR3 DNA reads TGCAGTGCTAGATTACCCCTGGGATTGGGTAGCGGGAGTGGAAAAGAGCAGTACTTC. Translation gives CSARLPLGLGSGSGKEQYF.

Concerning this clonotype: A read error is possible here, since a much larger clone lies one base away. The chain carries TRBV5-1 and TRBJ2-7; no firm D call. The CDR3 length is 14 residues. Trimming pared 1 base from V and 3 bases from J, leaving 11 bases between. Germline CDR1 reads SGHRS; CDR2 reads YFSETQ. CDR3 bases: TGCGCCAGCAGCTTGCGGGTCATCAACTACGAGCAGTACTTC. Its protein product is CASSLRVINYEQYF.

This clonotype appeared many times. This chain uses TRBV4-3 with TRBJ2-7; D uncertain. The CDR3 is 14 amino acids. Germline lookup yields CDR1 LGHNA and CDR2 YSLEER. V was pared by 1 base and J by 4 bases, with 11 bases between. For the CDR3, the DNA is TGCGCCAGCAGCCAAGGGGTGGGGATGTACGAGCAGTACTTC. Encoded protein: CASSQGVGMYEQYF.

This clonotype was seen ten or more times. CDR3 bases: TGTGCCAGCAGCCGCCGCCTCGGAGCGGGAGGGCCCGGGAAAGATACGCAGTATTTT. It translates to CASSRRLGAGGPGKDTQYF. This chain uses TRBV7-2 with TRBJ2-3; 10 positions agree with TRBD2. With 5 bases clipped from V and 5 bases from J, the junction kept 19 bases outside the gene matches. This CDR3 region has 19 residues. Germline V CDR1 and CDR2: SGHTA, FQGNSA.

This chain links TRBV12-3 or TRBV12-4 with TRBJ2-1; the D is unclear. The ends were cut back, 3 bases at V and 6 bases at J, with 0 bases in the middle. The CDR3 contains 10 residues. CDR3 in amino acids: CASSFNEQFF. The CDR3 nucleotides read TGTGCCAGCAGTTTCAATGAGCAGTTCTTC.

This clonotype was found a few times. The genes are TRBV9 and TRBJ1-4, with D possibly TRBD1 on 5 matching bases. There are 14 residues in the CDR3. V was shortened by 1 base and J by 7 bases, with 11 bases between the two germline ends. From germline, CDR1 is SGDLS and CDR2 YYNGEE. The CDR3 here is CASSVNQGGEKLFF. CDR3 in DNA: TGTGCCAGCAGCGTAAATCAGGGCGGTGAAAAACTGTTTTTT.

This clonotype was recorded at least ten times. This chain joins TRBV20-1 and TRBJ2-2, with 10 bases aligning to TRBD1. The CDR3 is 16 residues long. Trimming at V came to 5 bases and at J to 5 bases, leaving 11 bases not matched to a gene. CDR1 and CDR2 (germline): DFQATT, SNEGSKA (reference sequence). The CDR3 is CSACRDRGGFTGELFF. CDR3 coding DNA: TGCAGTGCTTGCCGGGACAGGGGTGGATTTACCGGGGAGCTGTTTTTT.

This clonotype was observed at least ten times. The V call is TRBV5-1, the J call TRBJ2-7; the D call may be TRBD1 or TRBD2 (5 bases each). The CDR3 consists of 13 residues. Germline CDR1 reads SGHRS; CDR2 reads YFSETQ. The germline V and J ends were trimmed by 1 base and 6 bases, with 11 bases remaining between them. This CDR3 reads CASSLFAGSEQYF. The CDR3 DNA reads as TGCGCCAGCAGCTTGTTTGCAGGGAGCGAGCAGTACTTC. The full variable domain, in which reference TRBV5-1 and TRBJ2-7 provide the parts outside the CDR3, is KAGVTQTPRYLIKTRGQQVTLSCSPISGHRSVSWYQQTPGQGLQFLFEYFSETQRNKGNFPGRFSGRQFSNSRSEMNVSTLELGDSALYLCASSLFAGSEQYFGPGTRLTVT.

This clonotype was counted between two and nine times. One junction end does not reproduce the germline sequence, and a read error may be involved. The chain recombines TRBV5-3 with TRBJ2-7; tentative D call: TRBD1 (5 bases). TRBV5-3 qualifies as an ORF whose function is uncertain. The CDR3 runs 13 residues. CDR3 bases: TGTGCCAGCAGCTCAAGTGACAGCTACGAGCAGTGCTTC. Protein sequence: CASSSSDSYEQCF.

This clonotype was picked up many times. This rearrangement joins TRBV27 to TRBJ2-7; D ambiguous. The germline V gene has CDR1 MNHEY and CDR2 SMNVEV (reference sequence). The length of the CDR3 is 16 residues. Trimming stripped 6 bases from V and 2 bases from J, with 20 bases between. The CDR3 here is CASSPTQSGYAYEQYF. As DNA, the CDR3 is TGTGCCAGCAGCCCTACCCAGTCTGGGTACGCCTACGAGCAGTACTTC.

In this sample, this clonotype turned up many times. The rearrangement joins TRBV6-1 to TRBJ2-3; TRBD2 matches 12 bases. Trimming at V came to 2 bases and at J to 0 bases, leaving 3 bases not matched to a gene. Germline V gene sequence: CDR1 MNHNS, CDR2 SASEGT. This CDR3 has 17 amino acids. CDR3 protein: CASSEWTSGISTDTQYF. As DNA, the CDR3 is TGTGCCAGCAGTGAATGGACTAGCGGGATAAGCACAGATACGCAGTATTTT.

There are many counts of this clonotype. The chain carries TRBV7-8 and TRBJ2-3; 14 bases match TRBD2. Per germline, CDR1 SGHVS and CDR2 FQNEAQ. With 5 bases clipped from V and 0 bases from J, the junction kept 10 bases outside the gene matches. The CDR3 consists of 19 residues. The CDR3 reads CASSPWGLAGVGSTDTQYF. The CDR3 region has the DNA TGTGCCAGCAGCCCCTGGGGACTAGCGGGAGTGGGAAGCACAGATACGCAGTATTTT.

The CDR3 region has the DNA TGTGCCAGCAGTTTAGGGGGACAGCTTAACACCGGGGAGCTGTTTTTT. Translating it yields CASSLGGQLNTGELFF. This chain connects TRBV27 to TRBJ2-2, with 7 bases aligning to TRBD1. The ends lost 2 bases at V and 2 bases at J; junction bases unmatched: 5. The V gene's germline CDR1 is MNHEY and CDR2 SMNVEV (reference sequence). CDR3 size: 16 residues.

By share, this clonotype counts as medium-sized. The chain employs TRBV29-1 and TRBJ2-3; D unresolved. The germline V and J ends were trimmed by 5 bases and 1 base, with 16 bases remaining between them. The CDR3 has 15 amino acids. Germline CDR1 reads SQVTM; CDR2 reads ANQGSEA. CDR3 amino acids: CSVNRAFSRTDTQYF. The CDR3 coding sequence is TGCAGCGTTAATAGGGCCTTTTCGCGCACAGATACGCAGTATTTT.

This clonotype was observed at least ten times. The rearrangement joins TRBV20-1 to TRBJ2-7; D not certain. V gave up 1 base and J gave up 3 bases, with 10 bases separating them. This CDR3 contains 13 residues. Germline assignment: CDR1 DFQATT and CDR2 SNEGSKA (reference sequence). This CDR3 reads CSARARSHYEQYF. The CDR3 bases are TGCAGTGCTAGAGCCCGCTCACACTACGAGCAGTACTTC.

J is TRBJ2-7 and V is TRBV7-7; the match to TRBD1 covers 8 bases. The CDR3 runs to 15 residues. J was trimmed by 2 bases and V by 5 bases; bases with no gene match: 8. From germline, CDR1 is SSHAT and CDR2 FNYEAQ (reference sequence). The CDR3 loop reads CASSPEPGQAYEQYF. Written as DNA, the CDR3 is TGTGCCAGCAGCCCCGAGCCGGGACAGGCCTACGAGCAGTACTTC.

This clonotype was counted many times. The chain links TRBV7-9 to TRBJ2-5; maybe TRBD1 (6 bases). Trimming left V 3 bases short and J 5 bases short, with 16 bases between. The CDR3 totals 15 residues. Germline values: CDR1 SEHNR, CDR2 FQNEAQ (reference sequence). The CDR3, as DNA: TGTGCCAGCAGCTTTTTACAGGGAGAAGGGGAGACCCAGTACTTC. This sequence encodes CASSFLQGEGETQYF.

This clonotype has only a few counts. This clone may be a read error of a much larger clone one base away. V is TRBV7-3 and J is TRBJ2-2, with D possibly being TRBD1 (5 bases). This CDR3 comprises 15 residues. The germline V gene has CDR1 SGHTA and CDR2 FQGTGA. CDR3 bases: TGTGCCGGCAGCTTATCAGGGTCGGACACCGGGGAGCTGTTTTTT. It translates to CAGSLSGSDTGELFF.

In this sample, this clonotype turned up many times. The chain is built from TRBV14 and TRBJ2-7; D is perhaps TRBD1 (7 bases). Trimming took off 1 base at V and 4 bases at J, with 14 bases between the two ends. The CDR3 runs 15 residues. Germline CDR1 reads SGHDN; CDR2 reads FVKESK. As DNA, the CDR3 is TGTGCCAGCAGCCAAGGGTGGCAGGGGGGTTACGAGCAGTACTTC. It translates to CASSQGWQGGYEQYF.

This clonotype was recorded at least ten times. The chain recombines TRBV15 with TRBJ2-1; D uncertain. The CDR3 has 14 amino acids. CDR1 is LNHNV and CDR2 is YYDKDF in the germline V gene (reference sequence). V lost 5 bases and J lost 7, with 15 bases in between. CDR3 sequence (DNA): TGTGCCACCAGCGCCCCTCCCACGGCGAATGAGCAGTTCTTC. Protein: CATSAPPTANEQFF.

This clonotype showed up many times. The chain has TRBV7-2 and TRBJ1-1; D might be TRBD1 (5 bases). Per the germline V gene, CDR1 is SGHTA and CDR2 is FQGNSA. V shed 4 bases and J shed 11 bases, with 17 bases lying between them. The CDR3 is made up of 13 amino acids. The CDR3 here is CASSYAGSPRAFF. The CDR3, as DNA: TGTGCCAGCAGCTATGCAGGGTCCCCGCGGGCTTTCTTT.

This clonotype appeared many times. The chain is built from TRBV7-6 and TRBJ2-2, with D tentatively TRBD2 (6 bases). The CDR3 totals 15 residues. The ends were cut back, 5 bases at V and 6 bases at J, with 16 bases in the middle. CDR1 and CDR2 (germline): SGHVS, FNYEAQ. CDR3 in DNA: TGTGCCAGCAGCACGGGAGAGCTTAGGGCCGGGGAGCTGTTTTTT. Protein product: CASSTGELRAGELFF. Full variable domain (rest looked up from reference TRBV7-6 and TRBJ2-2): GAGVSQSPRYKVTKRGQDVALRCDPISGHVSLYWYRQALGQGPEFLTYFNYEAQQDKSGLPNDRFSAERPEGSISTLTIQRTEQRDSAMYRCASSTGELRAGELFFGEGSRLTVL.

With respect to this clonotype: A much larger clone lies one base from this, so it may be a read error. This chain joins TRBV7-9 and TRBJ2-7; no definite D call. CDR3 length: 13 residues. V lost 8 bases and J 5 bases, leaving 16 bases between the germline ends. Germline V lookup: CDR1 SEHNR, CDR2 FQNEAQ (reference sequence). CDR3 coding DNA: TGTGCCAGCCTGGCCCTTTTTGGAAACGAGCAGTACTTC. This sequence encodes CASLALFGNEQYF.